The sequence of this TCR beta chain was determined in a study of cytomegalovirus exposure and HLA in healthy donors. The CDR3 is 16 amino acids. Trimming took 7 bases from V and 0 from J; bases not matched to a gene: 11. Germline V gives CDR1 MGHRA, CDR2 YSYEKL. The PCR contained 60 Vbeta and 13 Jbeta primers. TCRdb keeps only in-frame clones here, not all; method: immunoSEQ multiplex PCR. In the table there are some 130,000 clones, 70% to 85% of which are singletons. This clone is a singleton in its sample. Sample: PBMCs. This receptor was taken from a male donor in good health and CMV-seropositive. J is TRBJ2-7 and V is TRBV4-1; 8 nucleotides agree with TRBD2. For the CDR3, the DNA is TGCGCCAGCACCCCCGCCGAGGGACTAGGCTCCTACGAGCAGTACTTC. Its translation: CASTPAEGLGSYEQYF.